Following are 21 T cell receptor beta chains from one sample sequenced in a study of cytomegalovirus exposure and HLA in healthy donors. It was with 60 Vbeta and 13 Jbeta primers that the PCR ran. TCRdb's copy holds only in-frame clones and misses some; the assay was immunoSEQ multiplex PCR. The table records around 150,000 clones, around 79% of them present only once. Material for sequencing was PBMCs. Receptor source: a male donor in good health and CMV-seronegative.

Only one count was recorded for this clone. The CDR3 is CASSSSVGAATGELFF. The CDR3 nucleotides are TGCGCCAGCAGCTCTTCGGTGGGAGCTGCCACCGGGGAGCTGTTTTTT. This rearrangement joins TRBV5-1 to TRBJ2-2, with D perhaps TRBD2 (5 bases). Germline lookup yields CDR1 SGHRS and CDR2 YFSETQ. The CDR3 is made up of 16 amino acids. Trimming took off 3 bases at V and 4 bases at J, with 16 bases between the two ends.

The chain joins TRBV4-1 to TRBJ2-5, with D unresolved. The V end lost 5 bases, the J end lost 1 base, and 8 bases lay between the germline ends. This CDR3 region has 13 residues. CDR1 is MGHRA and CDR2 is YSYEKL in the germline V gene. This CDR3 is CASSARSQETQYF. DNA of the CDR3: TGCGCCAGCAGCGCCAGGTCCCAAGAGACCCAGTACTTC.

The V call is TRBV10-1, the J call TRBJ1-1, with D possibly matching TRBD1 (6 bases). Germline-derived CDR1 and CDR2 are WNHNN and SYGVQD (reference sequence). CDR3 length equals 13 residues. V shed 7 bases and J shed 1 base, with 10 bases lying between them. As DNA, the CDR3 is TGCGCCAGCAACGGACAGTCGAACACTGAAGCTTTCTTT. This sequence encodes CASNGQSNTEAFF.

V usage is TRBV6-6 and J usage is TRBJ2-7; D is perhaps TRBD2 (6 bases). The CDR3 consists of 16 residues. Germline CDR1 MNHNY, CDR2 SVGAGI (reference sequence). V dropped 0 bases and J dropped 4 bases, with 16 bases sitting between them. The CDR3 nucleotides are TGTGCCAGCAGTTACTCGAGTAGCGGAATTATTTACGAGCAGTACTTC. Its protein is CASSYSSSGIIYEQYF.

The genes are TRBV12-5 and TRBJ1-2, with 11 bases lining up with TRBD1. The germline gives CDR1 LGHNT, CDR2 FRNRAP. Trimming at V came to 6 bases and at J to 2 bases, leaving 2 bases not matched to a gene. This CDR3 spans 14 amino acids. CDR3 nucleotides: TGTGCTAGTGGGGGGACAGGGGGAAACTATGGCTACACCTTC. It yields the protein CASGGTGGNYGYTF.

This clone was observed a handful of times. The chain carries TRBV6-1 and TRBJ1-5; D possibly corresponds to TRBD1 (5 bases). Trimming cost V 4 bases and J 7 bases, with 11 bases left between them. This CDR3 region has 13 residues. The germline CDR1 and CDR2 sequences are MNHNS and SASEGT. In DNA, the CDR3 is TGTGCCAGCAGTGGACAGATCAGACAGCCCCAGCATTTT. Translation gives CASSGQIRQPQHF.

This sequence joins TRBV6-5 and TRBJ2-2; 8 bases align to TRBD2. Germline V gives CDR1 MNHEY, CDR2 SVGAGI. V trimming: 6 bases; J trimming: 4 bases; junction bases outside the gene matches: 7. The CDR3 is 15 residues long. In DNA form, the CDR3 reads TGTGCCAGCAGAAAAGCTAGCGGGTCCACCGGGGAGCTGTTTTTT. The encoded protein is CASRKASGSTGELFF.

The chain employs TRBV5-1 and TRBJ2-2; a weak D match, TRBD2 (5 bases). The CDR3 has 15 residues. Germline lookup yields CDR1 SGHRS and CDR2 YFSETQ. V lost 3 bases and J lost 5, with 14 bases in between. The CDR3 region has the DNA TGCGCCAGCAGCTCGGTCGAGGGAACGACCGGGGAGCTGTTTTTT. Translating it yields CASSSVEGTTGELFF.

The V and J genes are TRBV5-5 and TRBJ1-4; TRBD1 matches at 8 bases. Germline V gene data show CDR1 as SGHKS and CDR2 as YYEKEE (reference sequence). This CDR3 is 14 amino acids long. V was pared by 6 bases and J by 7 bases, with 8 bases of the junction left unmatched. The CDR3 here is CASTQGASGEKLFF. Here the CDR3 DNA reads TGTGCCAGCACCCAGGGGGCGTCGGGTGAAAAACTGTTTTTT.

The rearrangement uses TRBV7-3 and TRBJ1-1; D is perhaps TRBD1 (5 bases). The CDR3 length is 13 residues. The germline V gene encodes CDR1 SGHTA and CDR2 FQGTGA. V shed 2 bases and J shed 4 bases, with 8 bases lying between them. This CDR3 reads CASSLLGGTEAFF. The CDR3 DNA reads TGTGCCAGCAGCTTATTGGGGGGCACTGAAGCTTTCTTT.

This chain joins TRBV18 and TRBJ2-7; 9 bases line up with TRBD1. This CDR3 has 14 amino acids. With V trimmed by 0 bases and J by 3 bases, 0 bases remained unmatched. Looked up from germline, CDR1 is KGHSH and CDR2 is LQKENI. The CDR3 region has the DNA TGTGCCAGCTCACCACCGGGACAGGGCTACGAGCAGTACTTC. Protein: CASSPPGQGYEQYF. Full variable domain (rest looked up from reference TRBV18 and TRBJ2-7): NAGVMQNPRHLVRRRGQEARLRCSPMKGHSHVYWYRQLPEEGLKFMVYLQKENIIDESGMPKERFSAEFPKEGPSILRIQQVVRGDSAAYFCASSPPGQGYEQYFGPGTRLTVT.

V is TRBV6-1 and J is TRBJ2-5; tentatively, D is TRBD1 (5 bases). This CDR3 has 13 residues. The germline V gene encodes CDR1 MNHNS and CDR2 SASEGT. Trimming took off 5 bases at V and 5 bases at J, with 12 bases between the two ends. The CDR3 bases are TGTGCCAGCAGTAATCCAGGGCTTGAGACCCAGTACTTC. Amino acids: CASSNPGLETQYF.

The chain has TRBV12-5 and TRBJ2-5, with D possibly being TRBD1 (5 bases). This CDR3 comprises 13 residues. The V and J ends lost 5 bases and 1 base respectively, with 8 bases between them. The germline V gene encodes CDR1 LGHNT and CDR2 FRNRAP. DNA for the CDR3: TGTGCTAGTGGTCCTCAGGGCCAAGAGACCCAGTACTTC. Translated, it gives CASGPQGQETQYF.

V and J are TRBV7-3 and TRBJ2-3; D is unresolved. The germline V gene has CDR1 SGHTA and CDR2 FQGTGA. The CDR3 is 15 residues long. Trimming removed 1 base from V and 2 bases from J, with 10 bases in between. CDR3 nucleotides: TGTGCCAGCAGCTTAAGCGGTGGCCACACAGATACGCAGTATTTT. Its translation: CASSLSGGHTDTQYF. Combining the CDR3 with reference TRBV7-3 and TRBJ2-3 gives the whole variable domain GAGVSQTPSNKVTEKGKYVELRCDPISGHTALYWYRQSLGQGPEFLIYFQGTGAADDSGLPNDRFFAVRPEGSVSTLKIQRTERGDSAVYLCASSLSGGHTDTQYFGPGTRLTVL.

V usage is TRBV29-1 and J usage is TRBJ1-2, with D uncertain. Trimming left V 0 bases short and J 4 bases short, with 9 bases between. CDR1 and CDR2 from the germline V gene are SQVTM and ANQGSEA. There are 13 residues in the CDR3. CDR3 amino acids: CSVEDTVGYGYTF. The CDR3, as DNA: TGCAGCGTTGAAGACACAGTGGGCTATGGCTACACCTTC. Supplemented by reference TRBV29-1 and TRBJ1-2, the full variable domain reads SAVISQKPSRDICQRGTSLTIQCQVDSQVTMMFWYRQQPGQSLTLIATANQGSEATYESGFVIDKFPISRPNLTFSTLTVSNMSPEDSSIYLCSVEDTVGYGYTFGSGTRLTVV.

This sequence joins TRBV6-6 and TRBJ1-2; maybe TRBD1 (5 bases). The germline V gene encodes CDR1 MNHNY and CDR2 SVGAGI (reference sequence). Trimming removed 8 bases at V and 0 bases at J, with 16 bases between. The CDR3 covers 15 residues. The CDR3 region is CASANSGVTNYGYTF. The DNA for the CDR3 is TGTGCCAGCGCTAATTCGGGGGTTACTAACTATGGCTACACCTTC.

This clone has more than one count but fewer than ten. The chain employs TRBV9 and TRBJ1-6; D is perhaps TRBD1 (6 bases). Trimming pared 0 bases from V and 0 bases from J, leaving 10 bases between. In germline, CDR1 is SGDLS, CDR2 YYNGEE. The CDR3 is made up of 17 amino acids. The CDR3 reads CASSVEGGSSYNSPLHF. DNA of the CDR3: TGTGCCAGCAGCGTAGAAGGGGGAAGCTCCTATAATTCACCCCTCCACTTT. The variable domain in full, completed from reference TRBV9 and TRBJ1-6, reads DSGVTQTPKHLITATGQRVTLRCSPRSGDLSVYWYQQSLDQGLQFLIQYYNGEERAKGNILERFSAQQFPDLHSELNLSSLELGDSALYFCASSVEGGSSYNSPLHFGNGTRLTVT.

This chain uses TRBV30 with TRBJ2-5, with a weak D call TRBD1 (5 bases). V was pared by 0 bases and J by 1 base, with 9 bases between. The CDR3 has 14 residues. Germline CDR1 reads GTSNPN; CDR2 reads SVGIG (reference sequence). The CDR3 is CAWSVAGLQETQYF. DNA of the CDR3: TGTGCCTGGAGTGTAGCAGGGCTCCAAGAGACCCAGTACTTC.

The chain uses TRBV5-1 and TRBJ2-1; a possible D gene is TRBD1 (6 bases). There are 12 residues in the CDR3. Between the trimmed V and J ends, which lost 3 bases and 8 bases, there was a span of 9 bases. Germline V gene lookup returns CDR1 SGHRS and CDR2 YFSETQ. The CDR3 loop reads CASSWNRDEQFF. The CDR3 nucleotides are TGCGCCAGCAGCTGGAACAGGGATGAGCAGTTCTTC.

The chain carries TRBV5-4 and TRBJ2-1, with TRBD2 as a possible D gene (6 bases). The germline V gene encodes CDR1 SGHNT and CDR2 YYREEE (reference sequence). Trimming left V 3 bases short and J 2 bases short, with 12 bases between. The CDR3 runs 15 residues. The CDR3 nucleotides are TGTGCCAGCAGCTCCCGGGACTCCCCCTACAATGAGCAGTTCTTC. The encoded protein is CASSSRDSPYNEQFF.

The gene calls are TRBV5-1 and TRBJ1-1; TRBD1 agrees at 7 bases. V lost 0 bases, J lost 0 bases, and 5 bases stayed unmatched. Germline CDR1 is SGHRS and CDR2 is YFSETQ. There are 16 residues in the CDR3. The CDR3 spells CASSLGGTVMNTEAFF. The CDR3 DNA follows: TGCGCCAGCAGCTTGGGCGGGACAGTTATGAACACTGAAGCTTTCTTT.